A selection of T cell receptor beta chains follows, all from one sample in a study of cytomegalovirus exposure and HLA in healthy donors. The method was immunoSEQ multiplex PCR; TCRdb's version includes in-frame clones alone and lacks a portion of them. The data hold roughly 200,000 clones, with around three quarters observed a single time. Specimen: PBMCs. Receptors originate from a man aged 30 to 39 in good health and CMV-seronegative. CDR3s include the opening cysteine and the closing phenylalanine or tryptophan. D genes are given only for firm matches. Clone size appears in some rows only: once, few, many, or a class for an expanded clone.

>.|11|TRBV28|.|TRBJ1-2
TGTGCCACCCTATTCCAAGGTTCAGGCACCTTC
CATLFQGSGTF
>.|14|TRBV7-3|.|TRBJ1-1
TGTGCCAGCAGCTTAAATCCAGGGCGGGATGAAGCTTTCTTT
CASSLNPGRDEAFF
>.|17|TRBV7-8|TRBD1|TRBJ1-1
TGTGCCAGCAGCTTACCGAAGACAGGGGGCAGGGGTACTGAAGCTTTCTTT
CASSLPKTGGRGTEAFF
>.|20|TRBV5-4|TRBD2|TRBJ2-7
TGTGCCAGCAGCTCCGCTGCCGGGACTAGCGGGACTACAAGACCCTACGAGCAGTACTTC
CASSSAAGTSGTTRPYEQYF
>few|13|TRBV28|.|TRBJ2-7
TGTGCCAGCAGACTCCGGACTACGGACGAGCAGTACTTC
CASRLRTTDEQYF
>.|14|TRBV5-1|TRBD1|TRBJ2-7
TGCGCCAGCACCACGTCCGGGACAGCCTACGAGCAGTACTTC
CASTTSGTAYEQYF
>.|11|TRBV27|.|TRBJ2-7
TGTGCCAGCAGTACTTCCTACGAGCAGTACTTC
CASSTSYEQYF
>.|12|TRBV29-1|TRBD1|TRBJ1-1
TGCAGCGTCAAAACAGGGGTCACTGAAGCTTTCTTT
CSVKTGVTEAFF
>once|14|TRBV19|TRBD2|TRBJ2-1
TGTGCCAGTAGTGGTGATAGCGGGAGGGCCGGGCAGTTCTTC
CASSGDSGRAGQFF
>.|13|TRBV19|.|TRBJ1-2
TGTGCCGGATGGAGGGGATCTCGCTATGGCTACACCTTC
CAGWRGSRYGYTF
>once|15|TRBV5-6|.|TRBJ1-3
TGTGCCAGCAGCTTTGGTATAGTCTCTGGAAACACCATATATTTT
CASSFGIVSGNTIYF
>once|14|TRBV5-1|.|TRBJ2-2
TGCGCCAGCAGCTTAACAACGAACACCGGGGAGCTGTTTTTT
CASSLTTNTGELFF
>.|16|TRBV27|TRBD1|TRBJ2-7
TGTGCCAGCAGTTTAAGGGGGCAAGGCCGAACCTACGAGCAGTACTTC
CASSLRGQGRTYEQYF
>.|16|TRBV5-1|TRBD2|TRBJ2-3
TGCGCCAGCAAAACCGGGACTAGCGGTCCCACAGATACGCAGTATTTT
CASKTGTSGPTDTQYF
>.|15|TRBV18|.|TRBJ1-1
TGTGCCAGCTCACCCCCTACAGGGCTGAACACTGAAGCTTTCTTT
CASSPPTGLNTEAFF
>.|16|TRBV7-3|TRBD2|TRBJ2-3
TGTGCCAGCAGCCCTATAGCGGGAGGGCGGCCAGATACGCAGTATTTT
CASSPIAGGRPDTQYF